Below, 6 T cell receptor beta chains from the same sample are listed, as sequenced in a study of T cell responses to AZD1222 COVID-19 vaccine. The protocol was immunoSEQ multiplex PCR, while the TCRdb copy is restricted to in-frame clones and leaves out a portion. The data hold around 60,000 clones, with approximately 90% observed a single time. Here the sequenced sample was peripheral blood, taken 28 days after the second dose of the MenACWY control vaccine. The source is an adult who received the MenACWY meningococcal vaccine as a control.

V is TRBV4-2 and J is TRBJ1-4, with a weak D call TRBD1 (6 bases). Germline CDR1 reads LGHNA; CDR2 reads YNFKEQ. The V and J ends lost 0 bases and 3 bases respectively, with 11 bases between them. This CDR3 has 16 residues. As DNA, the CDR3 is TGTGCCAGCAGCCAAGAAAACAGGGCTGCTAATGAAAAACTGTTTTTT. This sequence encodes CASSQENRAANEKLFF.

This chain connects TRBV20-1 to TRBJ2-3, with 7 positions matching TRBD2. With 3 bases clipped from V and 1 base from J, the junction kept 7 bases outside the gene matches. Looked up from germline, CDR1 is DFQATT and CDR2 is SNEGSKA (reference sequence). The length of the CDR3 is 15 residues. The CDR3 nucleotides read TGCAGTGCTAGTCTGCGGGAGAGCGGCACAGATACGCAGTATTTT. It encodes CSASLRESGTDTQYF.

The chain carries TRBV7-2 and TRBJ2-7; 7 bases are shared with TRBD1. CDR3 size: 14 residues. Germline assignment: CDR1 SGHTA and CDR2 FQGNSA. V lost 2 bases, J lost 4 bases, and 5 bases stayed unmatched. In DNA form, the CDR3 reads TGTGCCAGCAGCTTAATGGGACAGCAATACGAGCAGTACTTC. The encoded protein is CASSLMGQQYEQYF.

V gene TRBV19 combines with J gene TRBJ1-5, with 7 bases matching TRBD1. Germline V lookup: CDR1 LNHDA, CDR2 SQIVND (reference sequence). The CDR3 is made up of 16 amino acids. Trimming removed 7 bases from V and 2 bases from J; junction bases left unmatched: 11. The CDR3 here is CASTPGQRFGNQPQHF. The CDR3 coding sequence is TGTGCCAGTACCCCGGGACAGAGGTTCGGCAATCAGCCCCAGCATTTT. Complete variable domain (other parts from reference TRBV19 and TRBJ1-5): DGGITQSPKYLFRKEGQNVTLSCEQNLNHDAMYWYRQDPGQGLRLIYYSQIVNDFQKGDIAEGYSVSREKKESFPLTVTSAQKNPTAFYLCASTPGQRFGNQPQHFGDGTRLSIL.

The chain's CDR3 is CASSSGGFQPQHF. The DNA of the CDR3 is TGTGCCAGCAGTTCGGGAGGTTTTCAGCCCCAGCATTTT. The chain is built from TRBV5-6 and TRBJ1-5, with no clear D. CDR1 is SGHDT and CDR2 is YYEEEE in the germline V gene. The V end was cut by 5 bases, the J end by 6 bases, with 12 bases between. The CDR3 consists of 13 residues.

In DNA, the CDR3 is TGTGCCAGCTCACCGGGGTGGGAAGAAAAACTGTTTTTT. Residues: CASSPGWEEKLFF. The chain combines TRBV18 with TRBJ1-4; the D is unclear. Germline CDR1 and CDR2: KGHSH and LQKENI. The CDR3 totals 13 residues. V lost 3 bases, J lost 8 bases, and 10 bases lay in between.